This T cell receptor (beta chain) came from a study of shared clonotypes between healthy human individuals. General study findings and limits: The researchers took only blood, and tissue repertoires probably look different. Non-shared clonotypes showed lower generation probabilities than clonotypes common to all four donors. Incomplete sequencing of sorted subsets was indicated by rarefaction despite large depth.

To note about this clone: The target antigen is unknown.

Trimming pared 0 bases from V and 0 bases from J, leaving 13 bases between. CDR1 and CDR2 (germline): KGHSH, LQKENI. The CDR3 has 17 residues. As handled by the study authors: Junction-only sequences without quality scores were provided by ImmunoSEQ, so filtering was different. The assay was immunoSEQ multiplex PCR, and TCRdb's table has in-frame clones only and misses some. V, J and clone size were drawn from that table, and D and trimming were deduced from the DNA. Among around 700,000 clones listed, 73% were seen once. The receptor's source is a woman aged 30 to 39 in good health. Sequenced input: memory CD4+ T cells sorted from blood. The subset: CD45RA-negative fraction. The chain joins TRBV18 to TRBJ2-3; the D is unclear. The CDR3 DNA reads as TGTGCCAGCTCACCACCAAGAACGGCTCGGAGCACAGATACGCAGTATTTT. Its protein product is CASSPPRTARSTDTQYF. The full variable domain, rest sourced from reference TRBV18 and TRBJ2-3, is NAGVMQNPRHLVRRRGQEARLRCSPMKGHSHVYWYRQLPEEGLKFMVYLQKENIIDESGMPKERFSAEFPKEGPSILRIQQVVRGDSAAYFCASSPPRTARSTDTQYFGPGTRLTVL.